This TCR beta chain originates from a study of blood T cell repertoires in COVID-19. Study-level information: Both acute and convalescent COVID-19 samples were obtained from the United States, Italy and Spain. Nucleic acid was either cDNA or gDNA, and it came from T cells, B-cell-depleted T cells, or PBMCs.

This clone was counted once. The CDR3 length is 14 residues. V gave up 4 bases and J gave up 15 bases; unmatched junction bases: 13. Per the germline V gene, CDR1 is LGHDT and CDR2 is YNNKEL (reference sequence). Study processing details: Reference gene primer amplification in the assay estimated nucleated cell counts. Profiled with immunoSEQ multiplex PCR; TCRdb holds only in-frame clones, not every one. V and J calls and clone size are those listed in that table; D and trimming were worked out from the DNA. The sample comprises about 110,000 clones, around four fifths of which are singletons, and 0.7% to 0.85% rests with the top ten.

Sequencing input: peripheral blood. The receptor was isolated from a woman aged 70-85 years with acute or convalescent COVID-19. The rearrangement uses TRBV3-1 (or the pseudogene TRBV3-2) and TRBJ1-4, with 8 bases fitting TRBD1. CDR3 residues: CASSPSGQATVVFF. The CDR3 DNA reads as TGTGCCAGCAGCCCCTCGGGACAGGCCACAGTGGTGTTTTTT.